The source of this TCR beta chain is a study of technical replicates of blood from a few donors. This CDR3 is built from 17 residues. CDR1 and CDR2 from the germline V gene are SGHRS and YFSETQ. Trimming took 4 bases from V and 1 from J, leaving 18 bases between them. Sequencing used immunoSEQ multiplex PCR; TCRdb keeps in-frame clones, though not all of them. There are around 16,000 clones in the sample; over 70% occur only once, and about 12% lies in the top ten. The receptor was derived from a human donor in good health. The chain recombines TRBV5-1 with TRBJ1-5; D ambiguous. What was sequenced was PBMCs. The CDR3 DNA reads as TGCGCCAGCAGCGTTCTCCCCGCAGGTACGAGCAATCAGCCCCAGCATTTT. Amino acid sequence: CASSVLPAGTSNQPQHF.